This T cell receptor beta chain stems from a study of T cell responses to AZD1222 COVID-19 vaccine (dated by TCRdb to the early 2020s). About the study as a whole: AZD1222 recipients with second doses at about 4 weeks or about 12 weeks were pooled, because spike-specific TCR depth and breadth did not differ between schedules. Trial participants were enrolled by age into 18-55, 56-69 and 70-plus year subgroups, with 148, 28 and 57 TCR-sequenced participants respectively. A total of 230 to 250 trial participants underwent TCR sequencing, of whom under 220 had received two doses of AZD1222 and 26 had received two doses of the MenACWY control vaccine. Overall results and qualifications from the work: Most participants were white British and females outnumbered males, and the authors suggested that clonal diversity may have been underestimated. Conclusions about previously exposed vaccinees were limited because only a handful of AZD1222 recipients were SARS-CoV-2 seropositive at baseline. After two AZD1222 doses, both the breadth and the depth of spike-specific TCRs were significantly higher than at day 0 and than in MenACWY recipients. Reportedly, almost half of the unique spike-specific TCRs recognized epitopes lying outside the regions that are mutated in the B.1.351 and B.1.1.7 variants. The whole spike protein was spanned by vaccine-associated CD4 TCRs, and dominant responses were seen in regions 160-218 and 743-854. The 56-69-year group was small, and its depth increase did not reach significance, likely because of low power. No day 14 peak-response samples were available, so repertoires were characterized only after the peak T cell response.

Concerning this clone: Its binding antigen is unknown. Within one base of it there is no much larger clone, and no base qualities were kept.

Taken with the paper, the label for time point translates to: baseline before first vaccination. The vaccinee samples were drawn from two UK trials, COV001 and COV002, one of which was a single-blind randomized controlled phase 2/3 trial testing AZD1222 (ChAdOx1 nCoV-19) in healthy adults. Trial participant PBMC samples were collected at day 0 and day 28 after the second dose for TCRbeta chain sequencing. V and J lose 5 bases and 8 bases, and a span of 15 bases separates them. CDR1 and CDR2, looked up from the germline V gene, are MDHEN and SYDVKM. The CDR3 goes from the cysteine to the phenylalanine over 13 residues. The DNA shown is the 39-base CDR3, in frame from base 1. The CDR3 regions of human TCRbeta chains were analyzed by immunosequencing. The authors' pipeline ran thus. TCRs in the repertoires were compared against a reference library of SARS-CoV-2-specific TCRs that had been generated with the MIRA antigen-specificity platform. Breadth meant the fraction of unique TCRs that were SARS-CoV-2-associated, whereas depth meant the fraction of total T cells that were SARS-CoV-2-associated. Using the MIRA data, each spike-specific TCR was mapped to the spike region that the TCR reacts to and placed in a CD4 or CD8 class. Log10-transformed breadth and depth values were compared by one-way ANOVA with Sidak's multiple comparisons tests. This is the immuneACCESS table as TCRdb keeps it, with only in-frame sequences that have V and J called. A part of the clones is gone; compared with another copy, unresolved V genes explain less than half, and the rest is unexplained. Clonal size and the V and J genes are those of that table, whereas D and trimming came from the DNA. This sample lists 90,000 to 150,000 clones; under 90% were detected once. Jointly, the top ten make up 7% to 8% of the sample.

This TCR derives from an adult in good health. In this chain, TRBV28 is recombined with TRBJ1-2; tentative D gene TRBD1, with 6 bases matching. The sample in question was peripheral blood, obtained on day 0 of AZD1222 vaccination. The sequenced DNA: TGTGCCAGCAGTATAGCGGGGGCGGGAGGCTACACCTTC. Translated, it gives CASSIAGAGGYTF.